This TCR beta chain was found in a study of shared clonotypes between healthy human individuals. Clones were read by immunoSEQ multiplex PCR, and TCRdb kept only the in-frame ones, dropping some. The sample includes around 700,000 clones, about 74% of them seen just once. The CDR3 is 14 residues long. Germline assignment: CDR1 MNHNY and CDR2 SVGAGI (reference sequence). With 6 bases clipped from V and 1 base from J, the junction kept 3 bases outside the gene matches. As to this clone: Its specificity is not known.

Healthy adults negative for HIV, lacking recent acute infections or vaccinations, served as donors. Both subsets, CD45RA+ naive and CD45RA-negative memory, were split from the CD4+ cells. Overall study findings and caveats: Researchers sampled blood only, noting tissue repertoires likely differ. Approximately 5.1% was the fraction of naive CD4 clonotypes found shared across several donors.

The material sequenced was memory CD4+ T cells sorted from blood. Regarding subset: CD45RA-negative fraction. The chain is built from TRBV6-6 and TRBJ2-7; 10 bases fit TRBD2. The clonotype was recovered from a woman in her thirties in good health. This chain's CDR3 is CASRASGRSYEQYF. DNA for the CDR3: TGTGCCAGCAGGGCTAGCGGGAGATCCTACGAGCAGTACTTC.